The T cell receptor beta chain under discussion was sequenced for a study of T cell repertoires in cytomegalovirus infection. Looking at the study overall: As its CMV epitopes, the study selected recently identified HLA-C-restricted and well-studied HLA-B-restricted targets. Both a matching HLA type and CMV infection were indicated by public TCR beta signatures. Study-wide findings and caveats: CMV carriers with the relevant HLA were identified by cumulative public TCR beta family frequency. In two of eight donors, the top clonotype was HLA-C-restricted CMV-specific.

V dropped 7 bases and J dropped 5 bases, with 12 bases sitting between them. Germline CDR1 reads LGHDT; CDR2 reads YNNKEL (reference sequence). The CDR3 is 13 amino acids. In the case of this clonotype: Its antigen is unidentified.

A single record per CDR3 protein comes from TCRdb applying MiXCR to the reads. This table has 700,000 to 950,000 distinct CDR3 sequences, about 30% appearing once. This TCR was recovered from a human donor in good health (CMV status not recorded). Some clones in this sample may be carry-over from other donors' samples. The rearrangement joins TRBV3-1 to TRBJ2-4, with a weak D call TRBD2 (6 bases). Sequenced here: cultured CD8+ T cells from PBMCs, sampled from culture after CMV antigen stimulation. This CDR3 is CASTRPGENIQYF. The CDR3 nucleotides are TGTGCCAGCACAAGACCGGGGGAAAACATTCAGTACTTC.